Each of the 7 T cell receptor beta chains below was sequenced from the same sample in a study of T cell changes during pregnancy in multiple sclerosis. The protocol was immunoSEQ multiplex PCR, while the TCRdb copy is restricted to in-frame clones and leaves out a portion. The sample holds tens of thousands of clones, 92% seen once. The sample comprised peripheral blood. The receptors here all came from a female donor with multiple sclerosis, enrolled in a pregnancy study.

V usage is TRBV4-1 and J usage is TRBJ2-1, with D unresolved. The CDR3 runs to 12 residues. The germline CDR1 and CDR2 sequences are MGHRA and YSYEKL. V was shortened by 4 bases and J by 12 bases, with 13 bases between the two germline ends. The CDR3 DNA follows: TGCGCCAGCAGCCCTCCGGAAAGACCGCAGTTCTTC. Translation gives CASSPPERPQFF.

The genes are TRBV7-8 and TRBJ2-1; 12 nucleotides align to TRBD2. CDR3 length equals 18 residues. V lost 5 bases and J lost 0; bases outside the gene matches: 8. Germline CDR1 SGHVS, CDR2 FQNEAQ. The CDR3 is CASSVRTSGDDSYNEQFF. CDR3 DNA sequence: TGTGCCAGCAGCGTCCGGACTAGCGGGGATGACTCCTACAATGAGCAGTTCTTC. Full variable domain (rest looked up from reference TRBV7-8 and TRBJ2-1): GAGVSQSPRYKVAKRGQDVALRCDPISGHVSLFWYQQALGQGPEFLTYFQNEAQLDKSGLPSDRFFAERPEGSVSTLKIQRTQQEDSAVYLCASSVRTSGDDSYNEQFFGPGTRLTVL.

The CDR3 sequence: CASSLRELQGKVTEAFF. The CDR3 region has the DNA TGTGCCAGCAGTCTTAGGGAGCTTCAGGGTAAAGTGACTGAAGCTTTCTTT. The genes are TRBV28 and TRBJ1-1; maybe TRBD1 (5 bases). Trimming shortened V by 5 bases and J by 5 bases, and 24 bases separated the two germline ends. Germline V lookup: CDR1 MDHEN, CDR2 SYDVKM. The CDR3 extends over 17 amino acids.

The rearrangement links TRBV29-1 to TRBJ2-7; D may correspond to TRBD1 or TRBD2 (7 bases each). This CDR3 spans 13 amino acids. Trimming cost V 4 bases and J 5 bases, with 15 bases left between them. The germline V gene encodes CDR1 SQVTM and CDR2 ANQGSEA. The CDR3 spells CSVGQGGAHEQYF. The DNA of the CDR3 is TGCAGCGTTGGACAGGGAGGGGCCCACGAGCAGTACTTC.

The chain joins TRBV27 to TRBJ1-1, with D hard to call. Per germline, CDR1 MNHEY and CDR2 SMNVEV (reference sequence). This CDR3 is built from 15 residues. V was trimmed by 2 bases and J by 3 bases, leaving 13 bases between them. The CDR3 DNA sequence: TGTGCCAGCAGTTTACTTGGCAGAATGGACACTGAAGCTTTCTTT. Translation: CASSLLGRMDTEAFF.

This sequence joins TRBV28 and TRBJ2-3; tentative D call: TRBD1 (5 bases). Trimming took 6 bases from V and 4 from J, leaving 17 bases between them. The CDR3 length is 15 residues. Germline V gene sequence: CDR1 MDHEN, CDR2 SYDVKM. CDR3 amino acids: CASSLPDRGSDTQYF. The CDR3 DNA reads TGTGCCAGCAGCCTCCCGGATAGGGGTTCAGATACGCAGTATTTT.

The CDR3 reads CASSRGLLWGNEQFF. The CDR3 DNA sequence: TGTGCCAGCAGTCGGGGACTACTCTGGGGGAATGAGCAGTTCTTC. V usage is TRBV6-5 and J usage is TRBJ2-1, with 7 bases aligning to TRBD2. Trimming cost V 5 bases and J 7 bases; bases outside gene matches: 11. Germline CDR1 MNHEY, CDR2 SVGAGI. The length of the CDR3 is 15 residues.